A selection of T cell receptor beta chains follows, all from one sample in a study of blood T cell repertoires in COVID-19. TCRdb keeps only in-frame clones here, not all; method: immunoSEQ multiplex PCR. This sample has some 230,000 clones; 75% to 85% occur once, and the top ten carry less than 8%. The sample comprised peripheral blood. Receptors originate from a woman in her forties or fifties with acute or convalescent COVID-19. The CDR3 runs from the conserved cysteine through the conserved F or W. Fields, in order: J gene, CDR3 length, V gene, clone size, D gene, CDR3 protein, CDR3 DNA. D genes are given only for firm matches. Some rows have no size entry. The others give once, few or many, or a class for an expanded clone.

J: TRBJ2-1; length: 14; V: TRBV4-2; size: NA; D: TRBD2; CDR3: CASSRVGTSDEQFF; DNA: TGTGCCAGCAGCCGGGTCGGGACTAGCGATGAGCAGTTCTTC
J: TRBJ2-7; length: 15; V: TRBV5-5; size: NA; D: TRBD1; CDR3: CASSLMGTGGYEQYF; DNA: TGTGCCAGCAGCTTGATGGGGACAGGGGGCTACGAGCAGTACTTC
J: TRBJ1-5; length: 14; V: TRBV28; size: NA; D: NA; CDR3: CASSLLGASQPQHF; DNA: TGTGCCAGCAGCCTATTGGGGGCTTCGCAGCCCCAGCATTTT
J: TRBJ2-3; length: 11; V: TRBV6-5; size: NA; D: NA; CDR3: CASMRADTQYF; DNA: TGTGCCAGCATGAGGGCAGATACGCAGTATTTT
J: TRBJ2-5; length: 15; V: TRBV28; size: NA; D: TRBD2; CDR3: CASRTRGGRKETQYF; DNA: TGTGCCAGCAGAACGAGGGGCGGGAGGAAAGAGACCCAGTACTTC
J: TRBJ1-5; length: 13; V: TRBV20-1; size: once; D: NA; CDR3: CSASAASGQPQHF; DNA: TGCAGTGCTAGTGCCGCGTCGGGTCAGCCCCAGCATTTT
J: TRBJ1-6; length: 13; V: TRBV7-9; size: NA; D: NA; CDR3: CASSALWNSPLHF; DNA: TGTGCCAGCAGCGCGTTGTGGAATTCACCCCTCCACTTT
J: TRBJ1-1; length: 15; V: TRBV7-9; size: NA; D: NA; CDR3: CASSFSGQGTTEAFF; DNA: NA
J: TRBJ2-2; length: 13; V: TRBV7-7; size: NA; D: NA; CDR3: CASSRVTTGELFF; DNA: TGTGCTAGCAGCCGCGTTACCACCGGGGAGCTGTTTTTT
J: TRBJ2-3; length: 18; V: TRBV5-1; size: NA; D: NA; CDR3: CASSLEVRGAGNTDTQYF; DNA: TGCGCCAGCAGCTTGGAGGTTCGGGGGGCAGGGAACACAGATACGCAGTATTTT
J: TRBJ1-5; length: 15; V: TRBV6-6; size: once; D: NA; CDR3: CASRLDRHSNQPQHF; DNA: TGTGCCAGCAGATTGGACAGACATAGCAATCAGCCCCAGCATTTT
J: TRBJ2-1; length: 13; V: TRBV18; size: NA; D: NA; CDR3: CASRGGDYNEQFF; DNA: TGTGCCAGCCGTGGGGGCGATTACAATGAGCAGTTCTTC
J: TRBJ2-7; length: 14; V: TRBV10-1; size: NA; D: NA; CDR3: CASSMAGNSYEQYF; DNA: TGCGCCAGCAGTATGGCAGGGAACTCCTACGAGCAGTACTTC
J: TRBJ2-2; length: 14; V: TRBV27; size: NA; D: TRBD1; CDR3: CASSLDRATGELFF; DNA: TGTGCCAGCAGTTTAGACAGGGCCACCGGGGAGCTGTTTTTT
J: TRBJ1-1; length: 11; V: TRBV30; size: NA; D: NA; CDR3: CAWSVGGKAFF; DNA: TGTGCCTGGAGTGTCGGAGGGAAAGCTTTCTTT
J: TRBJ2-5; length: 14; V: TRBV5-1; size: NA; D: TRBD1; CDR3: CASSSGTGKETQYF; DNA: TGCGCCAGCAGCTCCGGGACAGGGAAAGAGACCCAGTACTTC
J: TRBJ2-7; length: 13; V: TRBV24-1; size: NA; D: NA; CDR3: CATQNTGSDEQYF; DNA: TGTGCCACCCAAAATACAGGGTCGGACGAGCAGTACTTC
J: TRBJ1-2; length: 15; V: TRBV9; size: once; D: TRBD1; CDR3: CASSPGQGRAYGYTF; DNA: TGTGCCAGCAGCCCGGGACAGGGTCGTGCCTATGGCTACACCTTC
J: TRBJ2-1; length: 15; V: TRBV19; size: NA; D: TRBD2; CDR3: CASSNSGGAINEQFF; DNA: TGTGCCAGTAGTAATAGCGGGGGGGCCATCAATGAGCAGTTCTTC